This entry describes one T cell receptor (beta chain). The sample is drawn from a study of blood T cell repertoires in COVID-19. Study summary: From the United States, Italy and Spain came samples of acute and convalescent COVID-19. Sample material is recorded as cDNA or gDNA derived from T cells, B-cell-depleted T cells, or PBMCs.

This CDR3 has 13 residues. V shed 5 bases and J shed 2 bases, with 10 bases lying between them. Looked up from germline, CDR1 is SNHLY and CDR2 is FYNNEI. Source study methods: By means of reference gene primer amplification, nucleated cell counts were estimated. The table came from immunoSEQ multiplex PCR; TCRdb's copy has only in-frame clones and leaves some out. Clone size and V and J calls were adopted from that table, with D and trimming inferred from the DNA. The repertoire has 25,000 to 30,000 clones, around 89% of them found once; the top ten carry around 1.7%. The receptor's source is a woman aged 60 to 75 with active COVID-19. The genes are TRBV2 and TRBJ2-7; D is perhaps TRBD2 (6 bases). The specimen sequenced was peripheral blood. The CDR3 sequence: CASSFSGTYEQYF. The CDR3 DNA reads TGTGCCAGCAGTTTTAGCGGCACCTACGAGCAGTACTTC.